The sequence of this T cell receptor (beta chain) was determined in a study of T cell responses to AZD1222 COVID-19 vaccine. This clone was counted a single time. Antigen specificity is unknown. Findings and limits, study-wide: At baseline, just six AZD1222 recipients tested seropositive. Repertoires were obtained solely post-peak T cell response. White British donors predominated, females outnumbered males, and clonal diversity was possibly underestimated.

Trimming pared 5 bases from V and 0 bases from J, leaving 7 bases between. This CDR3 comprises 14 residues. CDR1 is LNHDA and CDR2 is SQIVND in the germline V gene (reference sequence). The protocol was immunoSEQ multiplex PCR, while the TCRdb copy is restricted to in-frame clones and leaves out a portion. The table shows some 150,000 clones, with less than 95% occurring only once. This chain connects TRBV19 to TRBJ1-4; D call uncertain. The sequence derives from an adult in good health. The sample consisted of peripheral blood, taken on day 0 of AZD1222 vaccination. CDR3 nucleotides: TGTGCCAGTAGTTGGCAATCAACTAATGAAAAACTGTTTTTT. It is translated as CASSWQSTNEKLFF.